This T cell receptor (beta chain) was identified during a study of blood T cell repertoires in COVID-19. Study-level background: From T cells, B-cell-depleted T cells, or PBMCs came the material, which was cDNA or gDNA.

The authors' processing: Reference gene primer amplification gave estimated nucleated cell counts. The method was immunoSEQ multiplex PCR; TCRdb's version includes in-frame clones alone and lacks a portion of them. V, J and clone size derive from that table, while D and trimming were established from the DNA sequence. The sample contains about 98,000 clones, approximately 80% of which appear only once. The CDR3 runs 15 residues. With 0 bases removed from V and 0 bases from J, the gap between germline ends came to 9 bases. Per the germline V gene, CDR1 is MGHRA and CDR2 is YSYEKL. The chain is built from TRBV4-1 and TRBJ2-7; D remains ambiguous. The source material was peripheral blood. The TCR was taken from a man between 60 and 75 years old with acute or convalescent COVID-19. CDR3 nucleotides: TGCGCCAGCAGCCAAGAGTTATCGAGCTCCTACGAGCAGTACTTC. Its translation is CASSQELSSSYEQYF.